Listed below are T cell receptor beta chains from one sample, sequenced in a study of blood T cell repertoires in COVID-19. Measured with immunoSEQ multiplex PCR; TCRdb has only the in-frame clones, and not every one. The sample has 200,000 or so clones, 88% seen once. Sequencing was done on a sample of peripheral blood. These receptors were collected from a woman in her sixties with acute or convalescent COVID-19. The CDR3 runs from the conserved cysteine through the conserved F or W. Each record gives: D gene, V gene, J gene, clone size, CDR3 protein, CDR3 DNA. D genes are given only for firm matches. Clone size, where shown, is once, few, many, or a class for clones that have expanded.

>TRBD2|TRBV6-7|TRBJ2-3|.
CASSYSSRWTSGTPSTDTQYF
TGTGCCAGCAGTTACTCTTCTCGCTGGACTAGCGGGACTCCTAGCACAGATACGCAGTATTTT
>TRBD1|TRBV27|TRBJ1-1|.
CASSPSRGLNTEAFF
TGTGCCAGCAGTCCCAGCAGGGGGCTGAACACTGAAGCTTTCTTT
>.|TRBV20-1|TRBJ1-1|once
CSASRGNTEAFF
TGCAGTGCTAGTAGGGGGAACACTGAAGCTTTCTTT
>.|TRBV10-2|TRBJ1-1|.
CASSDWRGQLNTEAFF
TGCGCCAGCAGTGATTGGCGGGGGCAACTGAACACTGAAGCTTTCTTT
>TRBD1|TRBV6-5|TRBJ1-3|.
CASRRDRVTGNTIYF
TGTGCCAGCAGGCGGGACAGGGTAACTGGAAACACCATATATTTT
>TRBD2|TRBV13|TRBJ2-7|many
CASSLVAGGHLYEQYF
TGTGCCAGCAGCTTAGTGGCGGGAGGCCACCTCTACGAGCAGTACTTC
>.|TRBV10-1|TRBJ1-6|.
CASRDSKNSPLHF
TGCGCCAGCAGGGACAGCAAAAATTCACCCCTCCACTTT
>.|TRBV28|TRBJ1-4|.
CASRHASGDIEKLFF
TGTGCCAGCAGGCACGCATCAGGGGACATTGAAAAACTGTTTTTT
>.|TRBV2|TRBJ2-3|.
CASTRGAGTDTQYF
TGTGCCAGCACTCGGGGGGCAGGCACAGATACGCAGTATTTT
>.|TRBV18|TRBJ2-1|.
CASSSGARNEQFF
TGTGCCAGCTCCAGTGGGGCTCGTAATGAGCAGTTCTTC
>.|TRBV6-6|TRBJ2-2|.
CASSPQGPGELFF
TGTGCCAGCAGTCCACAGGGACCCGGGGAGCTGTTTTTT
>.|TRBV18|TRBJ1-4|once
CASSGREKLFF
TGTGCCAGCTCCGGGAGAGAAAAACTGTTTTTT
>.|TRBV27|TRBJ1-1|.
CASSPGGSGTEAFF
TGTGCCAGCAGTCCGGGGGGATCGGGCACTGAAGCTTTCTTT
>TRBD1|TRBV19|TRBJ1-2|.
CASSITGGGLGYGYTF
TGTGCCAGTAGTATAACAGGGGGCGGACTCGGCTATGGCTACACCTTC
>TRBD1|TRBV11-2|TRBJ1-6|.
CASSLVAGTGLSPLHF
TGTGCCAGCAGCTTGGTAGCCGGGACAGGGCTTTCACCCCTCCACTTT
>.|TRBV28|TRBJ2-7|few
CASSFGRVPLPGEQYF
TGTGCCAGCAGTTTTGGTCGGGTTCCCTTGCCCGGCGAGCAGTACTTC
>.|TRBV3-1/TRBV3-2|TRBJ1-6|.
CASTGAGDNSPLHF
TGTGCCAGCACCGGGGCGGGGGATAATTCACCCCTCCACTTT
>TRBD2|TRBV27|TRBJ2-1|once
CASSLRSGRASRGNEQFF
TGTGCCAGCAGTCTAAGGAGCGGGAGGGCCAGTCGAGGTAATGAGCAGTTCTTC
>TRBD1|TRBV5-6|TRBJ2-7|.
CASSLGDSYYEQYF
TGTGCCAGCAGCCTCGGGGACAGCTACTACGAGCAGTACTTC
>TRBD1|TRBV19|TRBJ1-2|.
CASRTDRAHYGYTF
TGTGCCAGTAGGACGGACAGGGCCCACTATGGCTACACCTTC
>TRBD1|TRBV4-1|TRBJ1-1|.
CASSQEDRGRTTEAFF
TGCGCCAGCAGCCAAGAGGACAGGGGACGAACGACTGAAGCTTTCTTT
>.|TRBV6-5|TRBJ1-2|once
CASSYSNGGCF
TGTGCCAGCAGTTACTCGAACGGGGGTTGCTTC
>.|TRBV10-3|TRBJ2-7|.
CAISSPPTYEQYF
TGTGCCATCAGTAGCCCACCGACTTACGAGCAGTACTTC
>.|TRBV7-2|TRBJ2-3|.
CASSLSRGTDTQYF
TGTGCCAGCAGCTTAAGTCGGGGAACAGATACGCAGTATTTT
>.|TRBV5-5|TRBJ2-3|.
CASSLLTGWSDTQYF
TGTGCCAGCAGCCTCTTGACAGGATGGTCAGATACGCAGTATTTT
>.|TRBV5-4|TRBJ1-1|once
CASAGGGRNTEAFF
TGTGCCAGCGCGGGGGGAGGGCGGAACACTGAAGCTTTCTTT
>.|TRBV14|TRBJ1-4|.
CASSQETGVLRKLFF
TGTGCCAGCAGCCAGGAAACAGGAGTCCTGAGAAAACTGTTTTTT
>.|TRBV7-6|TRBJ1-1|.
CASSLDLNTEAFF
TGTGCCAGCAGCTTAGATTTAAACACTGAAGCTTTCTTT